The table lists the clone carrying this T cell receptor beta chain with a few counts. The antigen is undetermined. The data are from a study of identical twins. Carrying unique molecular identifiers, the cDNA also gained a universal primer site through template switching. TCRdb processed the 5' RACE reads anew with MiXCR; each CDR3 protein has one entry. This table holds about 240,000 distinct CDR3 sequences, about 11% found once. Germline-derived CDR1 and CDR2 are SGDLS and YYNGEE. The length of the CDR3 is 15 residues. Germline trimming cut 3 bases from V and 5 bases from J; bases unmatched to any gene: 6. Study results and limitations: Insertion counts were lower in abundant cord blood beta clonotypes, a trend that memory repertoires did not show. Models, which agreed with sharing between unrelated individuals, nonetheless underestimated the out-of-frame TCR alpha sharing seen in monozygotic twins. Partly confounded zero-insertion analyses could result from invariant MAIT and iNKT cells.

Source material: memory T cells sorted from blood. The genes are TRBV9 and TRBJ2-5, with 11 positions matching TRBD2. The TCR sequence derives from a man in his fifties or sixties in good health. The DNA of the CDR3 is TGTGCCAGCAGCGGTAGCGGGGGGGCTGGGGAGACCCAGTACTTC. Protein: CASSGSGGAGETQYF.